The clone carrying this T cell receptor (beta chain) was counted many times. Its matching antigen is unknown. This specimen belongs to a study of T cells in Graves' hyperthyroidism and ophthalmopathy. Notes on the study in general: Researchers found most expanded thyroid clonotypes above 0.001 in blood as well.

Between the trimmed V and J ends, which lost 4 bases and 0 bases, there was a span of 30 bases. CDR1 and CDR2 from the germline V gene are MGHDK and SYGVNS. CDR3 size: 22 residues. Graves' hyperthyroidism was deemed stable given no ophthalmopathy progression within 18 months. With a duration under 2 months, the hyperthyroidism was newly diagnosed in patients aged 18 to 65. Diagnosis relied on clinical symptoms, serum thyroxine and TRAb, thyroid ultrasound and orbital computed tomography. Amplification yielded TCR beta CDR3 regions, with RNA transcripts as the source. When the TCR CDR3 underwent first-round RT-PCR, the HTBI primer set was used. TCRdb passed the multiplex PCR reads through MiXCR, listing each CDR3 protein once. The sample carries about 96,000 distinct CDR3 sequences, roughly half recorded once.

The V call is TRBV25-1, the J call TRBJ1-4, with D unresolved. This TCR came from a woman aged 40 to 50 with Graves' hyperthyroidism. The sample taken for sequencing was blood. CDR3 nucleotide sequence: TGTGCCAGCAGTGGGGATTATTCCATCCGGGCCGGACGATTTGCAACTAATGAAAAACTGTTTTTT. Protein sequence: CASSGDYSIRAGRFATNEKLFF.